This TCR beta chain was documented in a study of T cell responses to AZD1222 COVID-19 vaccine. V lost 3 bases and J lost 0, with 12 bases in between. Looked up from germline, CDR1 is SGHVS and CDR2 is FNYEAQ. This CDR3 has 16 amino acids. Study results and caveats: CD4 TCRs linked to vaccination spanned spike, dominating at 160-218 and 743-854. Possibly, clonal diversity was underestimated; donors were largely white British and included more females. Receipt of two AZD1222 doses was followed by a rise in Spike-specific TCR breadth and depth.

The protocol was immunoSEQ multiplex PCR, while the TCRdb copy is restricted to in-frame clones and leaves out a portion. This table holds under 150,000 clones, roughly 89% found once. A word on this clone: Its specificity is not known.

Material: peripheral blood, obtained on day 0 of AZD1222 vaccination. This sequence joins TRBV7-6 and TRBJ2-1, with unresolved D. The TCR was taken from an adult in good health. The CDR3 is CASSFKSWSSYNEQFF. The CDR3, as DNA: TGTGCCAGCAGCTTTAAAAGTTGGAGCTCCTACAATGAGCAGTTCTTC.